This T cell receptor (beta chain) was sequenced for a study of type 1 regulatory T cells. About the study: This in vitro CD4 product, T-allo10, is enriched for Tr1 cells and alloantigen-specific.

TCRdb ran MiXCR on the reads and lists one entry per CDR3 protein. The sample holds some 90,000 distinct CDR3 sequences, roughly 28% seen once. The CDR3 extends over 14 amino acids. The germline V gene encodes CDR1 SQVTM and CDR2 ANQGSEA. V was shortened by 3 bases and J by 0 bases, with 10 bases between the two germline ends. This clonotype was seen a handful of times. What was sequenced was CD4+ T cells, either the whole sample or a sorted fraction (not recorded which). The source is a human donor in good health. The V gene is TRBV29-1, the J gene TRBJ2-3, with D uncertain. The CDR3 sequence is CSVDRITSTDTQYF. Written as DNA, the CDR3 is TGCAGCGTTGATCGGATAACTAGCACAGATACGCAGTATTTT.